This T cell receptor (beta chain) was identified in a study of blood T cell repertoires in COVID-19. Measured with immunoSEQ multiplex PCR; TCRdb has only the in-frame clones, and not every one. Of about 250,000 clones in the sample, roughly 90% were seen once. V lost 0 bases, J lost 8 bases, and 11 bases lay in between. The CDR3 loop spans 15 amino acids. Germline CDR1 reads LGHNA; CDR2 reads YSLEER. Sequencing input: PBMCs or T cells enriched from blood (not recorded which). The sequence was collected from a middle-aged man who had recovered from COVID-19. The chain joins TRBV4-3 to TRBJ1-6; D call uncertain. This CDR3 reads CASSQDMRGYSPLHF. CDR3 bases: TGCGCCAGCAGCCAAGATATGAGAGGGTATTCACCCCTCCACTTT.